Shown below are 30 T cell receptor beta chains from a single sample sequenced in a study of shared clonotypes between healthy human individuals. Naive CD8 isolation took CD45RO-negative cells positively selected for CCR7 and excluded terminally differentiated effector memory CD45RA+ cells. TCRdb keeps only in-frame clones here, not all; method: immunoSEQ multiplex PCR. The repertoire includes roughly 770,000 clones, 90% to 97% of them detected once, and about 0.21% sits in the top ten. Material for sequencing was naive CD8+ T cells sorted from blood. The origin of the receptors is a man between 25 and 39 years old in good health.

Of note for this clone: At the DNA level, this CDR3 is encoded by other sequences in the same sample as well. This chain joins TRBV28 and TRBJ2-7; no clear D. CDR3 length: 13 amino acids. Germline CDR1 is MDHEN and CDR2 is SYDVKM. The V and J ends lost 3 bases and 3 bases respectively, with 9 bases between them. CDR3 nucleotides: TGTGCCAGCAGTTTCGGACGTAACTACGAGCAGTACTTC. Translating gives CASSFGRNYEQYF. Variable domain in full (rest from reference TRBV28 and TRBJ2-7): DVKVTQSSRYLVKRTGEKVFLECVQDMDHENMFWYRQDPGLGLRLIYFSYDVKMKEKGDIPEGYSVSREKKERFSLILESASTNQTSMYLCASSFGRNYEQYFGPGTRLTVT.

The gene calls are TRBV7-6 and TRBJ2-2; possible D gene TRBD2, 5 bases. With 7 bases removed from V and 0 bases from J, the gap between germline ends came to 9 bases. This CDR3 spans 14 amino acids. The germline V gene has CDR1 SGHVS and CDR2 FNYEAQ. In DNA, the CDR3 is TGTGCCAGCAAAGGCGGGTCGAACACCGGGGAGCTGTTTTTT. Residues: CASKGGSNTGELFF.

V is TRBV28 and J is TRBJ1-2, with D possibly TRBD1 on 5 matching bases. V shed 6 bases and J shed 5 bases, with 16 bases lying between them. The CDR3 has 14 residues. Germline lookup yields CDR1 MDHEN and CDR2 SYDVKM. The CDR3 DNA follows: TGTGCCAGCAGACCCGGGACCGAGATTTATGGCTACACCTTC. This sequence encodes CASRPGTEIYGYTF.

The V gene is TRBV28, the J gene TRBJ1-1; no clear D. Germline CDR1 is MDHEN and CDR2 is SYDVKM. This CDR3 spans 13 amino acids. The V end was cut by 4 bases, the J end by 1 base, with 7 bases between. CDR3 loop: CASSSPGNTEAFF. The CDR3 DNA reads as TGTGCCAGCAGTTCACCGGGGAACACTGAAGCTTTCTTT.

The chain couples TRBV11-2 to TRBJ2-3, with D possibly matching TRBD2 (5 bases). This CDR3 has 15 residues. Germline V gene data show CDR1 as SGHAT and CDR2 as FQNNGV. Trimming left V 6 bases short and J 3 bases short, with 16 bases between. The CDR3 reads CASREPLEGTDTQYF. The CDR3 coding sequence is TGTGCCAGCAGAGAACCCCTTGAGGGTACAGATACGCAGTATTTT. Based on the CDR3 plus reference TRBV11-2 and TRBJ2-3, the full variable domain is EAGVAQSPRYKIIEKRQSVAFWCNPISGHATLYWYQQILGQGPKLLIQFQNNGVVDDSQLPKDRFSAERLKGVDSTLKIQPAKLEDSAVYLCASREPLEGTDTQYFGPGTRLTVL.

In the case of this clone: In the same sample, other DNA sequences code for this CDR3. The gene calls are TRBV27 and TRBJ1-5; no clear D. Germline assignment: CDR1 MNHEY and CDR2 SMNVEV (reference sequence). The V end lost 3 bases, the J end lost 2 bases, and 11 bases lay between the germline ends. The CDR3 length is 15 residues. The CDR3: CASSFGGQGNQPQHF. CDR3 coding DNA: TGTGCCAGCAGTTTCGGAGGGCAGGGCAATCAGCCCCAGCATTTT.

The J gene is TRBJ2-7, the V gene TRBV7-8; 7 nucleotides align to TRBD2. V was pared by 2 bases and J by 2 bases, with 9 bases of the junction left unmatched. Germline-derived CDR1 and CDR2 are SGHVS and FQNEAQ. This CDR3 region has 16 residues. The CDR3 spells CASSLSRVRGAYEQYF. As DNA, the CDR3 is TGTGCCAGCAGCTTAAGCCGGGTCCGGGGGGCCTACGAGCAGTACTTC.

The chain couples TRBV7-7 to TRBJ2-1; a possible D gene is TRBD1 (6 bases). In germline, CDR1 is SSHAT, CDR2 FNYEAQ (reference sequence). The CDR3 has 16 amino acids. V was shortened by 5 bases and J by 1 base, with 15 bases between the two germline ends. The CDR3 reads CASSDSFRGSYNEQFF. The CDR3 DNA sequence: TGTGCCAGCAGCGATTCCTTTAGGGGGTCCTACAATGAGCAGTTCTTC.

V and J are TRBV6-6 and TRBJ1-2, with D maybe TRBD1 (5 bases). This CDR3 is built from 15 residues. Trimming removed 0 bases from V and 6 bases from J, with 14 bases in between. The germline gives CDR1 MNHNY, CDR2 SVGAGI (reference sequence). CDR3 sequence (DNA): TGTGCCAGCAGTTACTCCTACCCGGCGGGGGATGGCTACACCTTC. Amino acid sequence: CASSYSYPAGDGYTF.

The CDR3 bases are TGTGCCAGCTCACCGTCGGGACAGGGGAATGAAAAACTGTTTTTT. This sequence encodes CASSPSGQGNEKLFF. The V call is TRBV18, the J call TRBJ1-4; 10 bases line up with TRBD1. Trimming removed 3 bases from V and 5 bases from J; junction bases left unmatched: 3. In germline, CDR1 is KGHSH, CDR2 LQKENI. The CDR3 spans 15 residues.

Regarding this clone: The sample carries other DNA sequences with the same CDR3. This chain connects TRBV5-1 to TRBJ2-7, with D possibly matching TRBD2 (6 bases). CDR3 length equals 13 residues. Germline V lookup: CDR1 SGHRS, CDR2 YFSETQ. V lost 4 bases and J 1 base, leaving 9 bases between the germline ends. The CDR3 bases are TGCGCCAGCAGCCCGACTAGTTCCTACGAGCAGTACTTC. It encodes CASSPTSSYEQYF.

In nucleotides, the CDR3 is TGTGCCTGGTCCACTGGGACAGGGGGATACGAGCAGTACTTC. It codes for CAWSTGTGGYEQYF. The chain employs TRBV30 and TRBJ2-7; 11 positions match TRBD1. Losses at the gene ends were 5 bases for V and 4 bases for J; bases not matched to a gene: 7. Germline CDR1 reads GTSNPN; CDR2 reads SVGIG (reference sequence). CDR3 size: 14 residues.

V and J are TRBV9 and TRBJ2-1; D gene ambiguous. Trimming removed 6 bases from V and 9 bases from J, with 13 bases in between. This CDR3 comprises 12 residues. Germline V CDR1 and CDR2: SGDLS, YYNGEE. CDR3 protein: CASNDLTGEQFF. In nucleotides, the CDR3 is TGTGCCAGCAACGACCTTACGGGTGAGCAGTTCTTC.

For the CDR3, the DNA is TGTGCCAGCAGCTCTTACTGGGACAGCCCCTACGAGCAGTACTTC. Amino acid sequence: CASSSYWDSPYEQYF. This chain uses TRBV27 with TRBJ2-7; 7 bases align to TRBD1. V gave up 6 bases and J gave up 2 bases; unmatched junction bases: 10. The germline V gene encodes CDR1 MNHEY and CDR2 SMNVEV (reference sequence). This CDR3 is 15 amino acids long.

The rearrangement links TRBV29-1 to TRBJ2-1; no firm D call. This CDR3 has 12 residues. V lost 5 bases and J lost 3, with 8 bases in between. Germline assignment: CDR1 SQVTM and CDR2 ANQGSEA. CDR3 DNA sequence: TGCAGCGTTACAGCCTACTACAATGAGCAGTTCTTC. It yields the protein CSVTAYYNEQFF.

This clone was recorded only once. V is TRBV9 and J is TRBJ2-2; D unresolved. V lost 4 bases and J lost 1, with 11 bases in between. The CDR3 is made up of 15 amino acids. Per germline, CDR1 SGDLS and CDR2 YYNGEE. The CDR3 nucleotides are TGTGCCAGCAGCTCCATGTCTAAGAACACCGGGGAGCTGTTTTTT. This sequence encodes CASSSMSKNTGELFF.

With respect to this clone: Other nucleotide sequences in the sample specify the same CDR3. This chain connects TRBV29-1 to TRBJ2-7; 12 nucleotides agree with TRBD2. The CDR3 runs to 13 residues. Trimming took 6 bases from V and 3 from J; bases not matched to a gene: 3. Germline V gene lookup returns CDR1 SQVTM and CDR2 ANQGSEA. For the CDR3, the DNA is TGCAGCGTAGTACTAGCGGGAGGCTACGAGCAGTACTTC. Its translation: CSVVLAGGYEQYF.

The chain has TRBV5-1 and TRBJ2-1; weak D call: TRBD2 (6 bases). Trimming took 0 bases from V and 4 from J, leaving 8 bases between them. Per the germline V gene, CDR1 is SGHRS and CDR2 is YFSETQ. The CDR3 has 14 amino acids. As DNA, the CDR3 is TGCGCCAGCAGCTTGGCACTAGCATACAATGAGCAGTTCTTC. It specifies CASSLALAYNEQFF.

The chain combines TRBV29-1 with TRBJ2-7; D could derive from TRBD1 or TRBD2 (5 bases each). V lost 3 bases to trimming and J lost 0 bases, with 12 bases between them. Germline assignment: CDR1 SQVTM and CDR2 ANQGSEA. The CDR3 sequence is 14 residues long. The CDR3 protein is CSVDGTGGSYEQYF. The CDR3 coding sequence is TGCAGCGTTGATGGGACGGGTGGCTCCTACGAGCAGTACTTC.

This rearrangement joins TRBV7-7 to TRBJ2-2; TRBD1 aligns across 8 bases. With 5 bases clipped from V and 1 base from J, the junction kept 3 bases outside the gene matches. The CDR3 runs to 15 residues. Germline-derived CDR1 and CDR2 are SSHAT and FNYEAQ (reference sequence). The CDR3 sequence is CASSQGAGNTGELFF. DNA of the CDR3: TGTGCCAGCAGCCAGGGGGCGGGGAACACCGGGGAGCTGTTTTTT.

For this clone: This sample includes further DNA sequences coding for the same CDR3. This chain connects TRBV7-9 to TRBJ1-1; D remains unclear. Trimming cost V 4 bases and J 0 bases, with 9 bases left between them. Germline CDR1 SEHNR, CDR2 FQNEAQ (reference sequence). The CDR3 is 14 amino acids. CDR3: CASSSRTLNTEAFF. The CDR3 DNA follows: TGTGCCAGCAGCTCTAGGACCTTGAACACTGAAGCTTTCTTT.

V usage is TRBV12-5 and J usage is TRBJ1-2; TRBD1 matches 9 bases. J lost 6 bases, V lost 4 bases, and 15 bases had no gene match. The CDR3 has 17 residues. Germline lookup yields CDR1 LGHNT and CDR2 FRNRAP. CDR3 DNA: TGTGCTAGTGGTTCCGCCCTGAGGGACAGGGTCTTGGATGGCTACACCTTC. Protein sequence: CASGSALRDRVLDGYTF.

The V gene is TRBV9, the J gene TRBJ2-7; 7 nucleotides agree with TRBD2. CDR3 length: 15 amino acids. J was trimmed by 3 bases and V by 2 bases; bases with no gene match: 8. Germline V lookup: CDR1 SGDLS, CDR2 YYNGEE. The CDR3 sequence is CASSVSGEILYEQYF. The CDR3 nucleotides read TGTGCCAGCAGCGTCAGCGGGGAGATTCTCTACGAGCAGTACTTC.

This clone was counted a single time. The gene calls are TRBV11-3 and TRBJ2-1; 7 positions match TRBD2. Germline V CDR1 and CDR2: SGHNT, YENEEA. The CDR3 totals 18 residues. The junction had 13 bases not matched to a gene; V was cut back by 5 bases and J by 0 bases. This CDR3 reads CASSGWGKAGISYNEQFF. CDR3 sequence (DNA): TGTGCCAGCAGCGGATGGGGAAAAGCGGGAATCTCCTACAATGAGCAGTTCTTC.

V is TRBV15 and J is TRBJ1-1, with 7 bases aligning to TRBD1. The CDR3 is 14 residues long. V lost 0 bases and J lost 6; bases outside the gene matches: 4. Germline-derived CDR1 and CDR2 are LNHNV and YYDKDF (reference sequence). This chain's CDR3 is CATSRDRGLSEAFF. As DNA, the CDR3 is TGTGCCACCAGCAGAGACAGGGGGTTATCTGAAGCTTTCTTT.

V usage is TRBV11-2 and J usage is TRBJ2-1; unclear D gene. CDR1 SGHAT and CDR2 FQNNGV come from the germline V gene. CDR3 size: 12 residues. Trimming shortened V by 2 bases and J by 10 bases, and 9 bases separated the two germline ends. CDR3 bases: TGTGCCAGCAGCTTACAGGATTACGAGCAGTTCTTC. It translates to CASSLQDYEQFF.

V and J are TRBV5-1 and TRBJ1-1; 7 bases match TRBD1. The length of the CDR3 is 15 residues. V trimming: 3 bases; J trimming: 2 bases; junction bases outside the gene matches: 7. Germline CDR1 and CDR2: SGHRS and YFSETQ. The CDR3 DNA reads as TGCGCCAGCAGCTCTCGGACAGGCGGAAACACTGAAGCTTTCTTT. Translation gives CASSSRTGGNTEAFF.

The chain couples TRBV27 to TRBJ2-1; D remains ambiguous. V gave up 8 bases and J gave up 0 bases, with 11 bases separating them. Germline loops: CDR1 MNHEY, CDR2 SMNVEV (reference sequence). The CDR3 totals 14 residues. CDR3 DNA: TGTGCCAGCTCTCCGGGCCCCTCCTACAATGAGCAGTTCTTC. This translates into CASSPGPSYNEQFF.

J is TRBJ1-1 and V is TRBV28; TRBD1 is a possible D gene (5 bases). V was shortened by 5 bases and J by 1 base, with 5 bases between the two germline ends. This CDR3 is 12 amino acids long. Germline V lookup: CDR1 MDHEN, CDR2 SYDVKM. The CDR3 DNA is TGTGCCAGCAGTGGGGGGAACACTGAAGCTTTCTTT. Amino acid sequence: CASSGGNTEAFF. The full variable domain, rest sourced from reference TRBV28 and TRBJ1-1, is DVKVTQSSRYLVKRTGEKVFLECVQDMDHENMFWYRQDPGLGLRLIYFSYDVKMKEKGDIPEGYSVSREKKERFSLILESASTNQTSMYLCASSGGNTEAFFGQGTRLTVV.

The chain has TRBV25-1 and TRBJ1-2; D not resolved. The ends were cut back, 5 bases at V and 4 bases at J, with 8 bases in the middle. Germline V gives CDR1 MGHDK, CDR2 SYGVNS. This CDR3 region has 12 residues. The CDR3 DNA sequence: TGTGCCAGCAGTAACACGTCCTATGGCTACACCTTC. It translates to CASSNTSYGYTF.